A few counts support the clone carrying this TCR beta chain. Its antigen is undetermined. After removal of 6 bases from V and 3 bases from J, the junction contained 5 bases not matched to a gene. CDR1 and CDR2 from the germline V gene are DFQATT and SNEGSKA (reference sequence). This CDR3 is built from 13 residues. Stable Graves' hyperthyroidism denoted no ophthalmopathy progression over 18 months. These data originate in a study of T cells in Graves' hyperthyroidism and ophthalmopathy. The source material, RNA transcripts, was used to amplify TCR beta CDR3 regions. The TCR CDR3 first-round RT-PCR relied on the HTBI primer set. TCRdb reprocessed the multiplex PCR reads via MiXCR and lists one record per CDR3 protein. The profile covers roughly 660,000 distinct CDR3 sequences, with 17% appearing a single time and 15% taken by the ten largest. Findings and limits, study-wide: Ophthalmopathy prediction by the model preceded onset by a median about 6.3 months. Stable hyperthyroidism was told apart from ophthalmopathy by a model built on 13 V-J features. Blood shared most expanded thyroid clonotypes above 0.001.

The chain recombines TRBV20-1 with TRBJ2-7; 10 nucleotides match TRBD2. Sequencing input: blood. This TCR came from a man over 45 with Graves' hyperthyroidism. The CDR3 DNA sequence: TGCAGTGCGCCTCCTAGCGGGAGCTACGAGCAGTACTTC. Amino acid sequence: CSAPPSGSYEQYF.